The present entry profiles one T cell receptor beta chain with its context. This record comes from a study of control samples from healthy donors and cancer patients. The table came from immunoSEQ multiplex PCR; TCRdb's copy has only in-frame clones and leaves some out. The table has around 49,000 clones, approximately 89% seen once. The sequenced sample was PBMCs. This clonotype was sampled from a man aged 35-49 years with colorectal cancer.

The chain's CDR3 is CASTPSTSENIQYF. The CDR3 DNA follows: TGTGCCAGTACTCCCTCGACTAGCGAAAACATTCAGTACTTC. The chain employs TRBV19 and TRBJ2-4; 8 positions agree with TRBD2. V trimming: 7 bases; J trimming: 5 bases; junction bases outside the gene matches: 7. CDR3 size: 14 residues. Germline lookup yields CDR1 LNHDA and CDR2 SQIVND (reference sequence).